Presented here are 20 T cell receptor beta chains from one specimen sequenced in a study of T cells in Graves' hyperthyroidism and ophthalmopathy (dated by TCRdb to between 2018 and 2021). The library was generated by multiplex PCR. The sequencer was an Illumina HiSeq 2000. TCR beta CDR3 regions were amplified from RNA transcripts. The TCR CDR3 was subjected to a first round of RT-PCR using the HTBI primer set and the Qiagen OneStep RT-PCR kit. TCRdb applied fastp at Q25 and MiXCR to the public reads, then kept only in-frame beta chains. CDR3 protein sequences are deduplicated, and each keeps its most common genes and DNA. Within this sample are 550,000 to 650,000 distinct CDR3 sequences, with less than 15% of them counted one time only. The top ten clones comprise about 15% of the sample. The sequenced sample was blood. These TCRs come from a woman in her 40s with Graves' hyperthyroidism.

The rearrangement uses TRBV19 and TRBJ1-5, with D perhaps matching TRBD1 (5 bases). V was trimmed by 3 bases and J by 2 bases, leaving 14 bases between them. The CDR3 has 16 residues. Germline values: CDR1 LNHDA, CDR2 SQIVND (reference sequence). The CDR3, as DNA: TGTGCCAGTAGTATTTGGGGGGAGAAAGGCAATCAGCCCCAGCATTTT. Amino acids: CASSIWGEKGNQPQHF.

There are many counts of this clonotype. The J gene is TRBJ2-3, the V gene TRBV24-1; 9 bases map to TRBD1. With V trimmed by 4 bases and J by 2 bases, 6 bases remained unmatched. The CDR3 length is 16 residues. Germline V gives CDR1 KGHDR, CDR2 SFDVKD. In DNA form, the CDR3 reads TGTGCCACCAGTGACCATACAGGGGGCAACACAGATACGCAGTATTTT. It translates to CATSDHTGGNTDTQYF.

This clonotype has at least ten counts. V is TRBV12-3 or TRBV12-4 and J is TRBJ2-1; 8 bases match TRBD2. The CDR3 has 11 residues. V trimming: 3 bases; J trimming: 13 bases; junction bases outside the gene matches: 2. The CDR3 reads CASSFGLAQFF. CDR3 nucleotides: TGTGCCAGCAGTTTCGGACTAGCACAGTTCTTC.

The chain links TRBV20-1 to TRBJ2-1; 8 nucleotides line up with TRBD2. CDR1 is DFQATT, CDR2 SNEGSKA, per germline (reference sequence). V was clipped by 5 bases and J by 4 bases; unmatched bases: 7. The CDR3 has 14 amino acids. The CDR3 is CSAPTSGGYNEQFF. Here the CDR3 DNA reads TGCAGTGCTCCTACTAGCGGAGGTTACAATGAGCAGTTCTTC.

The CDR3 region has the DNA TGTGCCAGCAGTTTCCAACAGGGCTACGAGCAGTACTTC. Translated: CASSFQQGYEQYF. This chain uses TRBV28 with TRBJ2-7; tentative D call: TRBD1 (6 bases). The CDR3 totals 13 residues. V was cut by 3 bases and J by 3 bases, with 9 bases left in between. CDR1 and CDR2 (germline): MDHEN, SYDVKM.

This clonotype was found many times. The chain employs TRBV6-1 and TRBJ1-1; 9 nucleotides align to TRBD1. Germline V gene lookup returns CDR1 MNHNS and CDR2 SASEGT. The CDR3 totals 14 residues. Losses at the gene ends were 1 base for V and 5 bases for J; bases not matched to a gene: 2. The CDR3 region is CASSEDRGLTEAFF. DNA for the CDR3: TGTGCCAGCAGTGAAGACAGGGGGCTAACTGAAGCTTTCTTT.

This clonotype was seen many times. The V and J genes are TRBV5-1 and TRBJ1-1; 7 bases line up with TRBD1. Looked up from germline, CDR1 is SGHRS and CDR2 is YFSETQ. The CDR3 contains 16 residues. Losses at the gene ends were 0 bases for V and 1 base for J; bases not matched to a gene: 6. The CDR3 region is CASSLAAGGRNTEAFF. The CDR3 nucleotides read TGCGCCAGCAGCTTGGCGGCAGGGGGAAGGAACACTGAAGCTTTCTTT.

This clonotype was seen many times. The chain links TRBV7-2 to TRBJ1-5; maybe TRBD1 (5 bases). The germline V and J ends were trimmed by 4 bases and 2 bases, with 12 bases remaining between them. In germline, CDR1 is SGHTA, CDR2 FQGNSA. This CDR3 region has 15 residues. The CDR3 DNA sequence: TGTGCCAGCAGCTCTAGCGGGGGTGGCAATCAGCCCCAGCATTTT. Amino acids: CASSSSGGGNQPQHF.

Many counts were recorded for this clonotype. J is TRBJ2-4 and V is TRBV7-9; TRBD2 matches 10 bases. Germline V gene lookup returns CDR1 SEHNR and CDR2 FQNEAQ (reference sequence). V gave up 4 bases and J gave up 5 bases; unmatched junction bases: 2. The CDR3 consists of 14 residues. CDR3 amino acids: CASSSGLAENIQYF. The DNA for the CDR3 is TGTGCCAGCAGCTCTGGACTAGCGGAAAACATTCAGTACTTC.

The V and J genes are TRBV12-3 or TRBV12-4 and TRBJ2-1, with 11 bases matching TRBD2. CDR3 size: 17 residues. V shed 1 base, J shed 3 bases, and the junction held 5 bases outside the gene matches. The chain's CDR3 is CASSLGVAGGIYNEQFF. For the CDR3, the DNA is TGTGCCAGCAGTTTAGGGGTAGCGGGAGGGATCTACAATGAGCAGTTCTTC.

J is TRBJ2-3 and V is TRBV7-3; 10 bases line up with TRBD2. Germline values: CDR1 SGHTA, CDR2 FQGTGA. This CDR3 is 15 amino acids long. Trimming took 5 bases from V and 0 from J; bases not matched to a gene: 2. CDR3 nucleotide sequence: TGTGCCAGCAGCCCTAGCGGGAGTAGCACAGATACGCAGTATTTT. This gives the protein CASSPSGSSTDTQYF. The entire variable domain, with the rest obtained from reference TRBV7-3 and TRBJ2-3, is as follows: GAGVSQTPSNKVTEKGKYVELRCDPISGHTALYWYRQSLGQGPEFLIYFQGTGAADDSGLPNDRFFAVRPEGSVSTLKIQRTERGDSAVYLCASSPSGSSTDTQYFGPGTRLTVL.

This clonotype was counted ten times or more. V and J are TRBV3-1 and TRBJ2-7; 7 bases agree with TRBD1. Germline V lookup: CDR1 LGHDT, CDR2 YNNKEL (reference sequence). The CDR3 spans 14 residues. Trimming removed 4 bases from V and 3 bases from J; junction bases left unmatched: 6. Written as DNA, the CDR3 is TGTGCCAGCAGCCCCCGGGACAGAGACTACGAGCAGTACTTC. Translated: CASSPRDRDYEQYF.

This clonotype was observed at least ten times. V and J are TRBV12-3 or TRBV12-4 and TRBJ1-4; 9 bases map to TRBD1. The V gene end was trimmed by 5 bases and the J gene end by 10 bases; junction bases not matched to a gene: 2. This CDR3 has 12 amino acids. The CDR3 sequence: CASSTGQGKLFF. CDR3 bases: TGTGCCAGCAGTACGGGACAGGGAAAACTGTTTTTT.

The sample holds many counts of this clonotype. The CDR3 nucleotides read TGTGCCAGCAACCACGGAGGGCTCGACAATGAGCAGTTCTTC. Residues: CASNHGGLDNEQFF. The chain employs TRBV9 and TRBJ2-1; D possibly corresponds to TRBD2 (6 bases). The CDR3 is 14 residues long. The V end lost 6 bases, the J end lost 5 bases, and 15 bases lay between the germline ends. CDR1 is SGDLS, CDR2 YYNGEE, per germline.

This clonotype has a count of ten or more. This chain joins TRBV20-1 and TRBJ2-1; D not certain. Germline values: CDR1 DFQATT, CDR2 SNEGSKA (reference sequence). V lost 1 base to trimming and J lost 0 bases, with 10 bases between them. This CDR3 spans 15 amino acids. The CDR3 coding sequence is TGCAGTGCTAGAGCTATTGATAACTCCTACAATGAGCAGTTCTTC. Translated: CSARAIDNSYNEQFF.

The chain uses TRBV3-1 and TRBJ2-1, with 12 positions matching TRBD2. The CDR3 consists of 15 residues. Per the germline V gene, CDR1 is LGHDT and CDR2 is YNNKEL (reference sequence). The ends lost 5 bases at V and 6 bases at J; junction bases unmatched: 5. The CDR3 nucleotides are TGTGCCAGCAGCGCTAGCGGGAGGGCCCCCAATGAGCAGTTCTTC. Protein sequence: CASSASGRAPNEQFF.

This clonotype showed up many times. This chain joins TRBV3-1 and TRBJ2-3; 9 bases align to TRBD2. CDR3 size: 16 residues. V lost 0 bases, J lost 2 bases, and 3 bases stayed unmatched. Germline CDR1 and CDR2: LGHDT and YNNKEL (reference sequence). The CDR3 sequence is CASSQDLAGYTDTQYF. The CDR3 DNA follows: TGTGCCAGCAGCCAAGATCTAGCGGGGTACACAGATACGCAGTATTTT.

The rearrangement joins TRBV30 to TRBJ2-7; 14 bases agree with TRBD2. From germline, CDR1 is GTSNPN and CDR2 SVGIG (reference sequence). The CDR3 loop spans 15 amino acids. Germline trimming cut 8 bases from V and 5 bases from J; bases unmatched to any gene: 11. The CDR3 DNA reads TGTGCCCCAGAGGGGACTAGCGGGAGTAAACACGAGCAGTACTTC. Translating gives CAPEGTSGSKHEQYF.

This clonotype appeared many times. The junction shows a germline mismatch at one end, possibly a read error. The chain uses TRBV3-1 and TRBJ1-5; 7 nucleotides line up with TRBD1. The CDR3 consists of 16 residues. Per the germline V gene, CDR1 is LGHDT and CDR2 is YNNKEL (reference sequence). The CDR3 DNA reads TGTGCCAGCAGCCAAGATATGGGCAGGGGGTCTCAGCCCCACCATTTT. Its translation is CASSQDMGRGSQPHHF.

V gene TRBV6-1 combines with J gene TRBJ2-2, with D possibly being TRBD2 (6 bases). The germline gives CDR1 MNHNS, CDR2 SASEGT. This CDR3 region has 14 residues. V lost 6 bases to trimming and J lost 2 bases, with 10 bases between them. The CDR3, as DNA: TGTGCCAGCAGGTCCGGGACTAACACCGGGGAGCTGTTTTTT. This encodes CASRSGTNTGELFF.